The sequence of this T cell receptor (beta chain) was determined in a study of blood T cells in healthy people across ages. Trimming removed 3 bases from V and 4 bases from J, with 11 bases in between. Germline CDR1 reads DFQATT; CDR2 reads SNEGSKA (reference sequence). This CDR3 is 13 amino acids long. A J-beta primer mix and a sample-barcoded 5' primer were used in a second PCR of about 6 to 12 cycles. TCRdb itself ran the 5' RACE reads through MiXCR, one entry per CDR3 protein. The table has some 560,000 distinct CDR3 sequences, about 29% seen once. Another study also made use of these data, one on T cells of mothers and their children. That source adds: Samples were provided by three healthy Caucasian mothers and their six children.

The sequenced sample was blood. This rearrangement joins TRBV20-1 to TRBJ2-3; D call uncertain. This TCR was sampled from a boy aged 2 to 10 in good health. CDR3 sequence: CSARASESDTQYF. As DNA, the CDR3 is TGCAGTGCTAGGGCTAGTGAGTCAGATACGCAGTATTTT.